This T cell receptor (beta chain) emerged from a study of molecular identifiers for immune sequencing clone quantification (dated 2018 in TCRdb). For the wider study: For a replicate experiment, the RNA from either about 20,000 or 100,000 naive CD8 T cells was divided into five aliquots, and four of those aliquots went on to sequencing. This methods study benchmarked molecular-identifier clustering-based TCR repertoire sequencing (MIDCIRS) and TCR RNA copy counting, using CD8 T cells to do so.

Details on this clonotype: The clone's antigen remains unknown. A clone one base away is much larger, so this may be a read error.

CDR1 and CDR2 were assigned from the germline V gene as SGHAT and FQNNGV. Including the terminal cysteine and phenylalanine, the CDR3 comprises 14 residues. The only DNA kept is the CDR3, 42 bases in frame from the first base. V and J are trimmed by 2 bases and 6 bases, and the gene matches miss 3 bases of the junction. Naive CD8 T cell libraries were made from approximately 22,000 to 940,000 sorted cells using 10%, 30% or 50% of purified RNA. Naive CD8 T cells, defined as CD8+CD4-CCR7+CD45RA+, were FACS-sorted into RLT Plus buffer on a BD FACSAria II. Around 11 TCR copies' worth of Jurkat RNA were spiked into roughly 17,000-1,100,000 naive CD8 T cell samples to test detection sensitivity. CD8 T cells were enriched with RosetteSep CD8+ T Cell Enrichment Cocktail and Ficoll-Paque, followed by ACK red cell lysis. Findings and caveats that apply to the study as a whole: Even against a background of roughly 1 million naive CD8 T cells, spiked-in Jurkat TCR RNA amounting to a single cell's worth was reported to be detectable. In CMV-specific effector cells, clones with more than 20 RNA copies accounted for over 98% of molecules, whereas in naive cells such clones accounted for under 1%. When barcode sub-clustering was not used, chimeric consensus sequences inflated TCR diversity, with chimeras reaching as high as 47%. Modeling gave roughly 3 recovered TCR RNA copies per cell versus around 10 by digital PCR, implying around 33% capture efficiency. The naive libraries included spiked-in Jurkat TCR RNA (fewer than eleven copies' worth), and this RNA is not part of the donor repertoire. Highly expanded clone sizes could be underestimated if identical TCR molecules share a barcode.

The library was obtained by PCR. This sample was sequenced with an Illumina HiSeq 4000. Bulk TCR libraries were generated as previously described, with the TCR primers listed in Table S5 used. The Qiagen AllPrep DNA/RNA kit was used to purify total RNA. Before analysis, reads from multiple sequencing runs of the same library were pooled. The study's own analysis went as follows. Reads were retained only if their TCR constant sequence matched exactly, and those retained reads were trimmed to 150 nt and grouped according to their 12-nt molecular barcodes. Reads inside each barcode group were sub-clustered using a 15% Levenshtein threshold, and a quality-weighted consensus sequence was constructed for each RNA molecule. Non-functional sequences were excluded, and lower-count sequences lying one edit away from another sequence were also excluded. On the basis of fitting two negative binomial distributions, barcode sub-clusters with fewer than 20% of the maximum read count were discarded. TCRdb itself trimmed the public reads at Q25 with fastp, ran MiXCR and retained productive beta chains. Rows with a matching CDR3 protein are joined into one entry that keeps the most common DNA and genes. TCRdb, not the authors, supplied the V and J calls. This sample lists roughly 90,000 distinct CDR3 sequences; roughly 19% were detected once. The ten largest clones capture around 0.8% of the sample.

Recombination linked TRBV11-2 to TRBJ2-1, with 8 bases matching TRBD2. Sequenced sample: naive CD8+ T cells from blood, with Jurkat cell RNA spiked in. This sample's cell subset or site label indicates: FACS-sorted CD8+CD4-CCR7+CD45RA+ naive T cells. The clonotype comes from a human donor in good health. Some libraries in this study had Jurkat cell RNA spiked in. DNA sequence: TGTGCCAGCAGCTTACCCGGACTAGCCAATGAGCAGTTCTTC. Protein translation: CASSLPGLANEQFF. With all but the CDR3 taken from the reference TRBV11-2 and TRBJ2-1 genes, the full variable domain is: EAGVAQSPRYKIIEKRQSVAFWCNPISGHATLYWYQQILGQGPKLLIQFQNNGVVDDSQLPKDRFSAERLKGVDSTLKIQPAKLEDSAVYLCASSLPGLANEQFFGPGTRLTVL.